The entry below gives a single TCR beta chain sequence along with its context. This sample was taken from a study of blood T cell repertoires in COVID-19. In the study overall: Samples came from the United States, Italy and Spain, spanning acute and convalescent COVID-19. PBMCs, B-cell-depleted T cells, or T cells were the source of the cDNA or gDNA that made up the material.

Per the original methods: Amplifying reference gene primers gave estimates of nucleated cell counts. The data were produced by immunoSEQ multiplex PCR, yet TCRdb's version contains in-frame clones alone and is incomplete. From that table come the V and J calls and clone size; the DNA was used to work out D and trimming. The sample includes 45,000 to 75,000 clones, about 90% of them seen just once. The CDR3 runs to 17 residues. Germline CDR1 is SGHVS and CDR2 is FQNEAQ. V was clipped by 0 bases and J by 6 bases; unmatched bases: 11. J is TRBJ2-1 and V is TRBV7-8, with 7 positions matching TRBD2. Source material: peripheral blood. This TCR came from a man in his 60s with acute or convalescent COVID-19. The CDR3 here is CASSLAASGTPLNEQFF. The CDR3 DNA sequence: TGTGCCAGCAGCTTAGCGGCTAGCGGAACCCCCCTCAATGAGCAGTTCTTC.